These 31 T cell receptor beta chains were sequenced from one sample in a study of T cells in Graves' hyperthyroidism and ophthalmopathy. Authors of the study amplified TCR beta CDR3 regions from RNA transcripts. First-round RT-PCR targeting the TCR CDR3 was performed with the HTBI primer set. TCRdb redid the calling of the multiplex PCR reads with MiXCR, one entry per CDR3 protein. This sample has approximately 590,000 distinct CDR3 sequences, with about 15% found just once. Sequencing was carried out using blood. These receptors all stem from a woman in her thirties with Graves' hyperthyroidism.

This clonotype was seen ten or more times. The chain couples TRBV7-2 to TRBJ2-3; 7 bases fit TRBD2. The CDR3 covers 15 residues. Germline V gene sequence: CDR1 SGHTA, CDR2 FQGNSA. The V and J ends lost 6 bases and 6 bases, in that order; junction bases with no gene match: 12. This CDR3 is CASSLGGRAVDTQYF. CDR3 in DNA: TGTGCCAGCAGTTTGGGTGGGAGGGCCGTGGATACGCAGTATTTT.

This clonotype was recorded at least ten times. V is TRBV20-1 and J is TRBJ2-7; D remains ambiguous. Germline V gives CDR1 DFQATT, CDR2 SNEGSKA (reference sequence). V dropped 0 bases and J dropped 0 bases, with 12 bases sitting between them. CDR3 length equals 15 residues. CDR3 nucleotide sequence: TGCAGTGCTAGAGATCGAGGCATTGTCTCCTACGAGCAGTACTTC. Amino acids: CSARDRGIVSYEQYF.

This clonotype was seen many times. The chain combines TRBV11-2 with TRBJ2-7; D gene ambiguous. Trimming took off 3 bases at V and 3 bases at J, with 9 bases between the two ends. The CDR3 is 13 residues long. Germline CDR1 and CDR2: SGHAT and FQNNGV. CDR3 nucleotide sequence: TGTGCCAGCAGCTTGAAGGCCCACTACGAGCAGTACTTC. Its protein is CASSLKAHYEQYF. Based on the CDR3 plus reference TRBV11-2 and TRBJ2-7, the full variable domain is EAGVAQSPRYKIIEKRQSVAFWCNPISGHATLYWYQQILGQGPKLLIQFQNNGVVDDSQLPKDRFSAERLKGVDSTLKIQPAKLEDSAVYLCASSLKAHYEQYFGPGTRLTVT.

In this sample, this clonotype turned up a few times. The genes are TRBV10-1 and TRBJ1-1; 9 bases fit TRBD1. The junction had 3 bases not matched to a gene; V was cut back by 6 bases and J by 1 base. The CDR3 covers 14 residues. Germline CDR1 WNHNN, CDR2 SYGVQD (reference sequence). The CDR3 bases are TGCGCCAGCAGGCGGGACAGGGAGAACACTGAAGCTTTCTTT. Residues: CASRRDRENTEAFF.

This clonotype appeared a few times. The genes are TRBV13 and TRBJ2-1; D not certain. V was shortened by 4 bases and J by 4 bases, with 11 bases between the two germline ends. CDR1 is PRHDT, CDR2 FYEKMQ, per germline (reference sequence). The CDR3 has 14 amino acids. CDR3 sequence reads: CASSSHTSYNEQFF. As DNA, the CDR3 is TGTGCCAGCAGCTCCCACACGTCTTACAATGAGCAGTTCTTC.

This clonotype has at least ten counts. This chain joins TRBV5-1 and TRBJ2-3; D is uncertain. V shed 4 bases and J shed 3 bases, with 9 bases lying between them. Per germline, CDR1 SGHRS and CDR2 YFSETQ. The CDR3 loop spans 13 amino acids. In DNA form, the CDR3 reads TGCGCCAGCAGCGGCCAGGCGACAGATACGCAGTATTTT. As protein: CASSGQATDTQYF.

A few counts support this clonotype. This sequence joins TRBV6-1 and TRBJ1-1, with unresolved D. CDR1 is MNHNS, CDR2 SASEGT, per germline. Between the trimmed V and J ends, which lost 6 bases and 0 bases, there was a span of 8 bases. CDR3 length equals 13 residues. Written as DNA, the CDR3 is TGTGCCAGCAGACTTTACATGAACACTGAAGCTTTCTTT. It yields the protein CASRLYMNTEAFF.

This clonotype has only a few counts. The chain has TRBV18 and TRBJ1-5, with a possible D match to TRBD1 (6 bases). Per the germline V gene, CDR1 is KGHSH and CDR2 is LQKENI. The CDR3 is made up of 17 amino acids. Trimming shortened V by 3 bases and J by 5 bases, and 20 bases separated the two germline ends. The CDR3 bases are TGTGCCAGCTCACCTTTCCGGGGGCCGAGCGAATATCAGCCCCAGCATTTT. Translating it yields CASSPFRGPSEYQPQHF.

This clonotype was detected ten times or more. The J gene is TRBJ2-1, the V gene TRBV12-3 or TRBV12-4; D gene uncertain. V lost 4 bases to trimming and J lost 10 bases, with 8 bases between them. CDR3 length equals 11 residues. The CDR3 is CASSSLHEQFF. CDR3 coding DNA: TGTGCCAGCAGTTCTCTCCACGAGCAGTTCTTC.

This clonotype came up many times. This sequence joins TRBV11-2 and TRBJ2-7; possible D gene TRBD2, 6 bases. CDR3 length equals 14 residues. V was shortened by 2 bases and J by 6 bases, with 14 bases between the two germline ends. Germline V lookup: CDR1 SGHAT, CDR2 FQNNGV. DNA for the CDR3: TGTGCCAGCAGCTTACGGGAGAACGGCGTCGAGCAGTACTTC. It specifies CASSLRENGVEQYF.

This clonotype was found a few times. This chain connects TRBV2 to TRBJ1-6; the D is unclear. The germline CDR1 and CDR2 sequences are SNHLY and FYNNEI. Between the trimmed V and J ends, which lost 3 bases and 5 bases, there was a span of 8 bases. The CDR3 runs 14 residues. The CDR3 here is CASSELQNNSPLHF. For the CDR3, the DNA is TGTGCCAGCAGTGAGTTACAGAATAATTCACCCCTCCACTTT.

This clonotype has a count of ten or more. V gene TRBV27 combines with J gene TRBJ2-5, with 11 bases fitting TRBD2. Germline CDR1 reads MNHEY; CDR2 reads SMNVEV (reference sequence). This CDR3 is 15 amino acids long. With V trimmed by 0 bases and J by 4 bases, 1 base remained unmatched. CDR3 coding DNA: TGTGCCAGCAGTTTATCGGGACTAGCGGCAGAGACCCAGTACTTC. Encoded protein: CASSLSGLAAETQYF.

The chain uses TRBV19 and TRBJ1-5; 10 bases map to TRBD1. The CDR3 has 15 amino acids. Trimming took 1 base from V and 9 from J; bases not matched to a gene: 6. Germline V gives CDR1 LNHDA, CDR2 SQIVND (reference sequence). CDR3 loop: CASSIGQGANWPQHF. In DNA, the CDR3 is TGTGCCAGTAGTATAGGACAGGGGGCGAATTGGCCCCAGCATTTT.

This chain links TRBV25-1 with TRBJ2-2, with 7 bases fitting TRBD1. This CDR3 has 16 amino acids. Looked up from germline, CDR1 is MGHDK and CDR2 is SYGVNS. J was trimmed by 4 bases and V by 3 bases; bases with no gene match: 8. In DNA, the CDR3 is TGTGCCAGCAGTGAGAAGTACAGGGACAGCACCGGGGAGCTGTTTTTT. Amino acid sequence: CASSEKYRDSTGELFF.

DNA for the CDR3: TGCGCCAGCAGCTTCGGGGGGTCCCTTAATGAAAAACTGTTTTTT. Translation: CASSFGGSLNEKLFF. The chain recombines TRBV5-1 with TRBJ1-4, with D possibly TRBD1 on 5 matching bases. The CDR3 contains 15 residues. V was cut by 2 bases and J by 4 bases, with 12 bases left in between. Germline loops: CDR1 SGHRS, CDR2 YFSETQ.

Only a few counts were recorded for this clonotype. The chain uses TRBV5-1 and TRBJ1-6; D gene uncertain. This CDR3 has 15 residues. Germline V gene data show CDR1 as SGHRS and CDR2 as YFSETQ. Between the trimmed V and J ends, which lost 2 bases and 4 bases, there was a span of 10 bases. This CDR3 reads CASSFAEQYNSPLHF. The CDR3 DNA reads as TGCGCCAGCAGCTTCGCAGAACAATATAATTCACCCCTCCACTTT.

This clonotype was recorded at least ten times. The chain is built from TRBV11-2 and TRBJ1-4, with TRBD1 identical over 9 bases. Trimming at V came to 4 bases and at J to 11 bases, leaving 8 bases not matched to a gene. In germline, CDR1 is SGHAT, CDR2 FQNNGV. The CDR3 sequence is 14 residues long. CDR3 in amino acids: CASSSTIQGAKLFF. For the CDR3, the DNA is TGTGCCAGCAGCTCAACTATACAGGGGGCGAAACTGTTTTTT. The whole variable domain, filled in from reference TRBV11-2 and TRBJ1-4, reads EAGVAQSPRYKIIEKRQSVAFWCNPISGHATLYWYQQILGQGPKLLIQFQNNGVVDDSQLPKDRFSAERLKGVDSTLKIQPAKLEDSAVYLCASSSTIQGAKLFFGSGTQLSVL.

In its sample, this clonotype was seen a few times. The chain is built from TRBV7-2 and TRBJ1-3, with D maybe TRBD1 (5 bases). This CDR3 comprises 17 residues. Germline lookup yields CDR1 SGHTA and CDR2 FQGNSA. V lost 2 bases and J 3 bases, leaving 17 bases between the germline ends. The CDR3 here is CASSLSGRPRVGNTIYF. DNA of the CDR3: TGTGCCAGCAGCTTATCGGGACGCCCAAGAGTTGGAAACACCATATATTTT.

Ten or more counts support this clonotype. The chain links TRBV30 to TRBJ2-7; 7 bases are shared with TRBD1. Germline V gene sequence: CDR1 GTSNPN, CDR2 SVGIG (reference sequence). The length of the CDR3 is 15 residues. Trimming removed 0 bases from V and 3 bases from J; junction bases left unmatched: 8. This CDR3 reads CAWSVETGKDYEQYF. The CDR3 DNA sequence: TGTGCCTGGAGTGTAGAGACAGGGAAAGACTACGAGCAGTACTTC.

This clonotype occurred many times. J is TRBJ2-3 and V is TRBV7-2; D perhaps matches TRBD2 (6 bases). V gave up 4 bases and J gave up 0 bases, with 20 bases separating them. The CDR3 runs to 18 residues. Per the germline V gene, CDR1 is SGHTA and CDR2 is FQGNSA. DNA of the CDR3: TGTGCCAGCAGCTCCAAGGAGGGCAGGGCGTATAGCACAGATACGCAGTATTTT. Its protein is CASSSKEGRAYSTDTQYF.

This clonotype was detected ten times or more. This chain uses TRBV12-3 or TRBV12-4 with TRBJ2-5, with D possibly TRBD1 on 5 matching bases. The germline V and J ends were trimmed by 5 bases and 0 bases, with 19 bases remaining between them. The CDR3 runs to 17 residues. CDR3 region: CASSIRWDGANQETQYF. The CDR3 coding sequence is TGTGCCAGCAGTATCCGTTGGGATGGGGCTAACCAAGAGACCCAGTACTTC.

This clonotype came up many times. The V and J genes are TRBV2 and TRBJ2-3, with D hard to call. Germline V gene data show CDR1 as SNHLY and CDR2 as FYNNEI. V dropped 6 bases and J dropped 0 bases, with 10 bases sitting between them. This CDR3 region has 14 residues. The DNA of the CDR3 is TGTGCCAGCAGACTGACTTCTAGCACAGATACGCAGTATTTT. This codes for CASRLTSSTDTQYF.

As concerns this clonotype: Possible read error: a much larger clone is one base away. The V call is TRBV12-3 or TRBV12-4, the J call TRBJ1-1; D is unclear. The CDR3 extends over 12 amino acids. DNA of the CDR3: TGTGTCAGCAGTTTAGTGGACCTTGAAGCTTTCTTT. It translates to CVSSLVDLEAFF.

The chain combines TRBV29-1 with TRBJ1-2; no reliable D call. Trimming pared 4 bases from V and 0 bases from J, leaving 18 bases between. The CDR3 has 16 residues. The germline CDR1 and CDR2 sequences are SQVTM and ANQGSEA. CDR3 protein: CSVVKAGVEANYGYTF. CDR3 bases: TGCAGCGTTGTCAAGGCAGGCGTGGAAGCTAACTATGGCTACACCTTC.

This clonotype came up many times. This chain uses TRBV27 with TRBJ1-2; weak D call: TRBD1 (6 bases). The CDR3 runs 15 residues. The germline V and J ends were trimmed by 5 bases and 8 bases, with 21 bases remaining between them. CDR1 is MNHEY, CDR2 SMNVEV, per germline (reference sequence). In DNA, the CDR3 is TGTGCCAGCAGTACCAGGACAGCATCCTTATCCGGCTACACCTTC. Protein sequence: CASSTRTASLSGYTF.

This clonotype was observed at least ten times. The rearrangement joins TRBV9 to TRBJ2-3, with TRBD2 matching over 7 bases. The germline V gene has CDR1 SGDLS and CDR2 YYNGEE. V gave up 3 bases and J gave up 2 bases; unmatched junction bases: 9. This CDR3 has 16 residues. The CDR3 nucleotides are TGTGCCAGCAGCGACCCACTGGGGGGGGACACAGATACGCAGTATTTT. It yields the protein CASSDPLGGDTDTQYF.

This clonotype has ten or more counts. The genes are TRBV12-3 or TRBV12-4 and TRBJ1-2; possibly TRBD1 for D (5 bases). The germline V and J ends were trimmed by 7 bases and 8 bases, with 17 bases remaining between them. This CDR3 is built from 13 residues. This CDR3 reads CASTAGTPGGYTF. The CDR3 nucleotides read TGTGCCAGCACCGCCGGGACGCCCGGGGGCTACACCTTC.

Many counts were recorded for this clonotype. CDR3 in DNA: TGCAGTGCTAGAGACAGGATACAGCCACCATTCTATGGCTACACCTTC. Its translation: CSARDRIQPPFYGYTF. The rearrangement joins TRBV20-1 to TRBJ1-2; D not resolved. V was pared by 0 bases and J by 4 bases, with 18 bases between. Germline CDR1 is DFQATT and CDR2 is SNEGSKA (reference sequence). CDR3 length: 16 residues.

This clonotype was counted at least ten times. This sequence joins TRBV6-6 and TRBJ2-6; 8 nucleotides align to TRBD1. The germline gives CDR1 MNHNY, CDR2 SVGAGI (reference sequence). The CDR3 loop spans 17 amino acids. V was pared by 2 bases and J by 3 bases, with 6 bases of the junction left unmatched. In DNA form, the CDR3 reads TGTGCCAGCAGTTACACCCCAGGGGGCGGTGGGGCCAACGTCCTGACTTTC. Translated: CASSYTPGGGGANVLTF.

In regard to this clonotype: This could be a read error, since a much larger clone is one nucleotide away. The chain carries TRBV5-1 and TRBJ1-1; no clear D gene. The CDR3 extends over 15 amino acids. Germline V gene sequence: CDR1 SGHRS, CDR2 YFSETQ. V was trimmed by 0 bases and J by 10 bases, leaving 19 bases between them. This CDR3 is CASSLGVIRLSVAFF. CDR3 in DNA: TGCGCCAGCAGCTTGGGGGTCATAAGGTTATCTGTAGCTTTCTTT.

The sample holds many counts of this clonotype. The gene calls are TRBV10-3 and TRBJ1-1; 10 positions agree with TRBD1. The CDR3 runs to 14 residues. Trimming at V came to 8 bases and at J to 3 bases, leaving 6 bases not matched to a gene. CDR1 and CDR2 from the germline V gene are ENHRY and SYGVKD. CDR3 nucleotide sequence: TGTGCCATCGGGACAGGGGTGGAGTACACTGAAGCTTTCTTT. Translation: CAIGTGVEYTEAFF.